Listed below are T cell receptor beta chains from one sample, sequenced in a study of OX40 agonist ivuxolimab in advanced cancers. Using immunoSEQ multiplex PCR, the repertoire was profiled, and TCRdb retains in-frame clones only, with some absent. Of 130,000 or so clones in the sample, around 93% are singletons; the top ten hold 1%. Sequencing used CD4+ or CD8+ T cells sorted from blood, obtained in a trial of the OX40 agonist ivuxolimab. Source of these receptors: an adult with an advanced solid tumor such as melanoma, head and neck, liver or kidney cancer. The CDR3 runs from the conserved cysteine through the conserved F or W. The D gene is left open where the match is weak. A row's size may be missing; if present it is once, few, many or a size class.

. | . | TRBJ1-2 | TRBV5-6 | CASSVSNYGYTF | TGTGCCAGCAGCGTGAGTAACTATGGCTACACCTTC
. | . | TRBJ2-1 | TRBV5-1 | CASSPAALNEQFF | TGCGCCAGCAGCCCAGCGGCCCTCAATGAGCAGTTCTTC
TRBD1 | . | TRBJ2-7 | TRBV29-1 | CSVKNRDRGREQYF | TGCAGCGTCAAGAACCGGGACAGGGGGCGAGAGCAGTACTTC
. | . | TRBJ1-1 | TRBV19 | CASSKQGRVTEAFF | TGTGCCAGTAGTAAACAGGGTAGAGTCACTGAAGCTTTCTTT
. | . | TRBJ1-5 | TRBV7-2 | CASSLDRGNQPQHF | TGTGCCAGCAGCTTAGACCGGGGGAATCAGCCCCAGCATTTT
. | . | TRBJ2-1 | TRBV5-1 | CASSSDRGSYNEQFF | TGCGCCAGCAGCTCCGACAGAGGCTCCTACAATGAGCAGTTCTTC
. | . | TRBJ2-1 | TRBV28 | CASQVGATFYNEQFF | TGTGCCAGCCAAGTCGGCGCGACATTTTACAATGAGCAGTTCTTC
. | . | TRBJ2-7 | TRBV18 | CASSPSQGAREQYF | TGTGCCAGCTCTCCCTCACAGGGAGCGAGGGAGCAGTACTTC
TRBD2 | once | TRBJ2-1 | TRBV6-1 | CASSLGSGSYNEQFF | TGTGCCAGCAGTCTCGGCAGCGGGAGTTACAATGAGCAGTTCTTC
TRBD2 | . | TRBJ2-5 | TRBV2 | CASKPRPYGRENQETQYF | TGTGCCAGCAAACCACGTCCCTATGGGCGGGAGAATCAAGAGACCCAGTACTTC
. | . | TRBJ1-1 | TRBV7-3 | CASSLFGNTEAFF | TGTGCCAGCAGCTTATTTGGGAACACTGAAGCTTTCTTT
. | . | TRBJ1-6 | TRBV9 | CASSVGWNNSPLHF | TGTGCCAGCAGCGTAGGATGGAATAATTCACCCCTCCACTTT
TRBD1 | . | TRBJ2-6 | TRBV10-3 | CAISESNTGTGGGSSGANVLTF | TGTGCCATCAGTGAGTCGAATACGGGGACAGGGGGAGGAAGCTCTGGGGCCAACGTCCTGACTTTC
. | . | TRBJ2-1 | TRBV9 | CASSVGAGLGPEQFF | TGTGCCAGCAGCGTAGGGGCGGGGCTCGGACCTGAGCAGTTCTTC
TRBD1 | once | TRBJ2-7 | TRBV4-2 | CASSINRGQGPYEQYF | TGTGCCAGCAGCATCAACAGGGGCCAAGGTCCCTACGAGCAGTACTTC
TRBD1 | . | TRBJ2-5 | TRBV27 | CASSGAGTGEETQYF | TGTGCCAGCAGTGGAGCCGGGACAGGTGAAGAGACCCAGTACTTC
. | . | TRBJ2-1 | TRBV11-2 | CASSLKRAGVEQFF | TGTGCCAGCAGCTTAAAACGAGCCGGGGTGGAGCAGTTCTTC
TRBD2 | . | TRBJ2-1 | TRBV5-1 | CASSSASGGHNEQFF | TGCGCCAGCAGTTCCGCTAGCGGGGGTCACAATGAGCAGTTCTTC
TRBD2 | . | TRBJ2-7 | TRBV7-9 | CASSVSGSSYEQYF | TGTGCCAGCAGCGTAAGCGGGAGCTCCTACGAGCAGTACTTC
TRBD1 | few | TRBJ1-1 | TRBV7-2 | CASSLRATGQGRAFF | TGTGCCAGCAGCTTAAGGGCGACTGGACAGGGGAGAGCTTTCTTT
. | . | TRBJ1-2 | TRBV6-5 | CASSQPTDGYGYTF | TGTGCCAGCAGTCAGCCTACCGACGGGTATGGCTACACCTTC
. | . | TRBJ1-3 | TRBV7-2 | CASSLGSGNTIYF | TGTGCCAGCAGCTTAGGCTCTGGAAACACCATATATTTT
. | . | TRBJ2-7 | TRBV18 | CASSGQGSSYEQYF | TGTGCCAGCTCAGGTCAGGGGAGCTCCTACGAGCAGTACTTC
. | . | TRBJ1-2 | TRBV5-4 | CASSLDAAGGYTF | TGTGCCAGCAGCTTGGACGCGGCGGGAGGCTACACCTTC
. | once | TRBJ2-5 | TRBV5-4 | CASSLITPGETQYF | TGTGCCAGCAGCTTAATTACCCCCGGGGAGACCCAGTACTTC
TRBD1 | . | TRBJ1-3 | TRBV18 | CASSRSGQGRGNTIYF | TGTGCCAGCTCACGCTCTGGACAGGGACGCGGAAACACCATATATTTT
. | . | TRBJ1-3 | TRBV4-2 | CASSLDVSFSGNTIYF | TGTGCCAGCAGCTTGGACGTTTCTTTCTCTGGAAACACCATATATTTT
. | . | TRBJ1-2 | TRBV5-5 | CASSFNRPYGYTF | TGTGCCAGCAGCTTTAATAGGCCCTATGGCTACACCTTC
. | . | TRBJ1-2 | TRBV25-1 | CASSDLVGQDYGYTF | TGTGCCAGCAGTGACTTAGTAGGGCAGGACTATGGCTACACCTTC
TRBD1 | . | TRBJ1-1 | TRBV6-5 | CASSPPGTGYTEAFF | TGTGCCAGCAGTCCGCCCGGGACAGGGTACACTGAAGCTTTCTTT
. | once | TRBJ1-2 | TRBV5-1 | CASRYGIPNYGYTF | TGCGCCAGCAGGTATGGAATACCTAACTATGGCTACACCTTC
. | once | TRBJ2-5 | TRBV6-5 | CASQGRKTQYF | TGTGCCAGTCAGGGAAGGAAGACCCAGTACTTC
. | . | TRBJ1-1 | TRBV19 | CASSVPGRATEAFF | TGTGCCAGTAGTGTTCCAGGGAGGGCGACTGAAGCTTTCTTT
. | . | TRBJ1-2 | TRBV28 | CASSLGHESYTF | TGTGCCAGCAGTTTAGGGCACGAAAGCTACACCTTC
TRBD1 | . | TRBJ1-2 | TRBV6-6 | CASKTGANYGYTF | TGTGCCAGCAAAACAGGGGCTAACTATGGCTACACCTTC